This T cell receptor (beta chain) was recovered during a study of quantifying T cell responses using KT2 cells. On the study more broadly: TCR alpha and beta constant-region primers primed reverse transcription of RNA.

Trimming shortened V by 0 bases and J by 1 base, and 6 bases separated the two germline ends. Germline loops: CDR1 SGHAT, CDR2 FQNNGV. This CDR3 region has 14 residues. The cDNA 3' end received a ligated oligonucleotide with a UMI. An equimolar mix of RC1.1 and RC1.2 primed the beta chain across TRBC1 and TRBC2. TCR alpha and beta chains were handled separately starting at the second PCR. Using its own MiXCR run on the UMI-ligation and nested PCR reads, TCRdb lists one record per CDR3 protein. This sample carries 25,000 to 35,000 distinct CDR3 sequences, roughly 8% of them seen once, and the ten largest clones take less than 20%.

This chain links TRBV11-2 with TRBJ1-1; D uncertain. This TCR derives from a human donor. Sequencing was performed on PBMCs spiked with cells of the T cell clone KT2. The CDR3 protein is CASSLEGWNTEAFF. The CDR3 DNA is TGTGCCAGCAGCTTAGAAGGGTGGAACACTGAAGCTTTCTTT.